These 12 T cell receptor beta chains were sequenced from one sample in a study of cytomegalovirus exposure and HLA in healthy donors. Primers included in the PCR were 60 Vbeta and 13 Jbeta primers. The data were produced by immunoSEQ multiplex PCR, yet TCRdb's version contains in-frame clones alone and is incomplete. This sample has under 55,000 clones, with roughly 75% found just once. Specimen: PBMCs. These receptors were collected from a man aged 30 to 45 in good health and CMV-seropositive.

V usage is TRBV9 and J usage is TRBJ2-7, with 10 bases that match TRBD2. CDR1 is SGDLS and CDR2 is YYNGEE in the germline V gene. This CDR3 contains 16 residues. The V and J ends lost 0 bases and 5 bases, in that order; junction bases with no gene match: 8. The CDR3 protein is CASSVDGSSGGNEQYF. The CDR3 nucleotides read TGTGCCAGCAGCGTAGATGGGTCTAGCGGGGGAAACGAGCAGTACTTC.

The gene calls are TRBV19 and TRBJ2-4; D is undetermined. Germline V gene lookup returns CDR1 LNHDA and CDR2 SQIVND (reference sequence). Trimming removed 4 bases from V and 1 base from J, with 5 bases in between. The CDR3 runs 13 residues. The CDR3 loop is CASSNSAKNIQYF. CDR3 DNA: TGTGCCAGTAGTAACTCGGCCAAAAACATTCAGTACTTC.

The rearrangement uses TRBV27 and TRBJ2-3; 8 positions match TRBD1. Germline CDR1 is MNHEY and CDR2 is SMNVEV (reference sequence). This CDR3 has 13 residues. Trimming cost V 6 bases and J 1 base; bases outside gene matches: 0. For the CDR3, the DNA is TGTGCCAGCAGGGACAGGGGCACAGATACGCAGTATTTT. It codes for CASRDRGTDTQYF.

V gene TRBV27 combines with J gene TRBJ1-4, with 7 bases aligning to TRBD1. The CDR3 contains 16 residues. V shed 3 bases, J shed 8 bases, and the junction held 12 bases outside the gene matches. CDR1 MNHEY and CDR2 SMNVEV come from the germline V gene (reference sequence). The CDR3 spells CASSLLQGKVGEKLFF. The CDR3 DNA reads TGTGCCAGCAGTTTGTTACAGGGGAAGGTAGGGGAAAAACTGTTTTTT.

This chain joins TRBV29-1 and TRBJ2-1; TRBD1 is a possible D gene (7 bases). Germline assignment: CDR1 SQVTM and CDR2 ANQGSEA. With 6 bases removed from V and 7 bases from J, the gap between germline ends came to 13 bases. This CDR3 is built from 12 residues. CDR3 coding DNA: TGCAGCGTCTCCAGGGGGGAAAATGAGCAGTTCTTC. Residues: CSVSRGENEQFF.

The J gene is TRBJ1-4, the V gene TRBV2, with D perhaps matching TRBD1 (6 bases). The ends were cut back, 11 bases at V and 7 bases at J, with 14 bases in the middle. Germline V gives CDR1 SNHLY, CDR2 FYNNEI. This CDR3 is 12 amino acids long. In nucleotides, the CDR3 is TGTGCCCGCGCAGTAGGGGGTGAAAAACTGTTTTTT. Translated: CARAVGGEKLFF.

The CDR3 nucleotides read TGTGCCAGCAGCCAAGGACAGGGCTATGGCTACACCTTC. Translated, it gives CASSQGQGYGYTF. V gene TRBV7-6 combines with J gene TRBJ1-2, with TRBD1 matching over 8 bases. Germline V lookup: CDR1 SGHVS, CDR2 FNYEAQ. The junction had 3 bases not matched to a gene; V was cut back by 5 bases and J by 4 bases. This CDR3 region has 13 residues.

This rearrangement joins TRBV9 to TRBJ2-7, with D maybe TRBD1 (5 bases). Per germline, CDR1 SGDLS and CDR2 YYNGEE. The germline V and J ends were trimmed by 0 bases and 5 bases, with 15 bases remaining between them. The CDR3 is 15 residues long. The CDR3 DNA reads TGTGCCAGCAGCGTAGTTCCAGGGAATTCTAACGAGCAGTACTTC. This encodes CASSVVPGNSNEQYF. The whole variable domain, filled in from reference TRBV9 and TRBJ2-7, reads DSGVTQTPKHLITATGQRVTLRCSPRSGDLSVYWYQQSLDQGLQFLIQYYNGEERAKGNILERFSAQQFPDLHSELNLSSLELGDSALYFCASSVVPGNSNEQYFGPGTRLTVT.

This rearrangement joins TRBV27 to TRBJ2-7, with no clear D. The CDR3 length is 14 residues. Trimming pared 5 bases from V and 3 bases from J, leaving 14 bases between. Germline CDR1 MNHEY, CDR2 SMNVEV (reference sequence). CDR3 residues: CASSRKSTGYEQYF. The CDR3 DNA reads TGTGCCAGCAGTCGAAAAAGTACGGGCTACGAGCAGTACTTC.

The chain links TRBV9 to TRBJ1-1, with a tentative D call TRBD1 (6 bases). Trimming took 3 bases from V and 1 from J, leaving 13 bases between them. The CDR3 runs 15 residues. Germline V lookup: CDR1 SGDLS, CDR2 YYNGEE. The CDR3: CASSAEGVRNTEAFF. CDR3 in DNA: TGTGCCAGCAGCGCAGAGGGGGTCCGGAACACTGAAGCTTTCTTT.

V is TRBV6-4 and J is TRBJ2-2, with 8 bases lining up with TRBD1. V dropped 10 bases and J dropped 5; count of bases not matched to a gene: 6. Germline V gives CDR1 MRHNA, CDR2 SNTAGT. CDR3 size: 13 residues. The CDR3 DNA reads as TGTGCCACCTCAGGGGGCCGAACCGGGGAGCTGTTTTTT. This codes for CATSGGRTGELFF.

The rearrangement uses TRBV10-3 and TRBJ2-5, with TRBD1 matching over 9 bases. The junction had 7 bases not matched to a gene; V was cut back by 1 base and J by 4 bases. The germline gives CDR1 ENHRY, CDR2 SYGVKD. The CDR3 loop spans 16 amino acids. The CDR3 region has the DNA TGTGCCATCAGTGAGTGGGGACAGGGTTCCATAGAGACCCAGTACTTC. It is translated as CAISEWGQGSIETQYF.